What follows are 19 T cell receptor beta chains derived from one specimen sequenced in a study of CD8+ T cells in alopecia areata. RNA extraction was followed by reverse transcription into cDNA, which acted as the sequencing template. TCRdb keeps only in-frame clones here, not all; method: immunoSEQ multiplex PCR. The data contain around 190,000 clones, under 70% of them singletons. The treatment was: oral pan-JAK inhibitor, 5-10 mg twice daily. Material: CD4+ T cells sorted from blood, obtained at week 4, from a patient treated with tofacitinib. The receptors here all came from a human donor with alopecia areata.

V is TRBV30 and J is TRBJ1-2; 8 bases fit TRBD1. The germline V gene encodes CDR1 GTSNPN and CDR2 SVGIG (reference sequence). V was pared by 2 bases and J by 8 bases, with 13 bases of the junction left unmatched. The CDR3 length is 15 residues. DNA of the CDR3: TGTGCCTGGAGTACCCGGCCGGGACAGGTTAGGGGCTACACCTTC. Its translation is CAWSTRPGQVRGYTF.

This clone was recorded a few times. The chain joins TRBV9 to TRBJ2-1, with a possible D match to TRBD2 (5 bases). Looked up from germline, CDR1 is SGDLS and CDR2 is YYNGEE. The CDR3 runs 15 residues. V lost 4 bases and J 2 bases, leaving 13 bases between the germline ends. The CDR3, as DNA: TGTGCCAGCAGCTCGAGCGGCCGGCCCTACAATGAGCAGTTCTTC. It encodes CASSSSGRPYNEQFF.

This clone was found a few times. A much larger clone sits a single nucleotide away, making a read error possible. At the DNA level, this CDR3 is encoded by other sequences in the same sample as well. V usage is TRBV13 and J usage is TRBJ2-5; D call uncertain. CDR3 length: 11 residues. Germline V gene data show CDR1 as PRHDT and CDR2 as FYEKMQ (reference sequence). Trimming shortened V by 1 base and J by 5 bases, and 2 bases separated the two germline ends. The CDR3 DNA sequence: TGTGCCAGCAGCTTAGCGGAGACCCAGTACTTC. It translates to CASSLAETQYF.

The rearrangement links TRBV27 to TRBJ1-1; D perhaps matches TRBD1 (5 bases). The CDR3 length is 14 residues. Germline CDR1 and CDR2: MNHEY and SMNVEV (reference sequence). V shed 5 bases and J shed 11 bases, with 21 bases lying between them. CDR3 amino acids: CASSRWGSADSAFF. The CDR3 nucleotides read TGTGCCAGCAGTAGGTGGGGCAGCGCTGATTCCGCTTTCTTT.

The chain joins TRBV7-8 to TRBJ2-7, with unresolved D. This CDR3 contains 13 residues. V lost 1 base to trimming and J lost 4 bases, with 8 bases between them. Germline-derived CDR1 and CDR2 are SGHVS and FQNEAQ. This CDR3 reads CASSLGAEYEQYF. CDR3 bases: TGTGCCAGCAGCTTAGGGGCAGAGTACGAGCAGTACTTC.

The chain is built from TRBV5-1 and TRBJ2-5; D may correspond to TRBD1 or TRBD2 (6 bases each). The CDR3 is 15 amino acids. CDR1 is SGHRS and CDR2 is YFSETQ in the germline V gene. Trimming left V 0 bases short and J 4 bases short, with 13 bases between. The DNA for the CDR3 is TGCGCCAGCAGCTTGGGATTTGGGGGGCGAGAGACCCAGTACTTC. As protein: CASSLGFGGRETQYF.

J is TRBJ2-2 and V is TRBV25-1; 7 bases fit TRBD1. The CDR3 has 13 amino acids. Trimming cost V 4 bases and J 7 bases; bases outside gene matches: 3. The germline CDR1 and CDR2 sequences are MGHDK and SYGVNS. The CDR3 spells CASSGQGIGELFF. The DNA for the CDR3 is TGTGCCAGCAGTGGACAGGGAATCGGGGAGCTGTTTTTT.

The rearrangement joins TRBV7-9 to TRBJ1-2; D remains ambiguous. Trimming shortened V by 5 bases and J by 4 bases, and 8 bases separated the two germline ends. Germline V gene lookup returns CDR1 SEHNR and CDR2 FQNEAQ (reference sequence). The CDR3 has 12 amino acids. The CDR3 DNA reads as TGTGCCAGCAGCCCCGAGGCCTATGGCTACACCTTC. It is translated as CASSPEAYGYTF.

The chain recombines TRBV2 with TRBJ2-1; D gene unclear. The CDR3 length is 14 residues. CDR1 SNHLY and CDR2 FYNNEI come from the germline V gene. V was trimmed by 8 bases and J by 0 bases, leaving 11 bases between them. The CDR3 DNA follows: TGTGCCAGCCGACGGAGAAGCTCCTACAATGAGCAGTTCTTC. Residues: CASRRRSSYNEQFF.

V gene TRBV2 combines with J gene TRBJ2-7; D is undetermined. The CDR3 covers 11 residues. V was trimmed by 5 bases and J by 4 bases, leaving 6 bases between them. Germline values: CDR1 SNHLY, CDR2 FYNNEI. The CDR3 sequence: CASSYLYEQYF. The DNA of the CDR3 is TGTGCCAGCAGTTACCTTTACGAGCAGTACTTC.

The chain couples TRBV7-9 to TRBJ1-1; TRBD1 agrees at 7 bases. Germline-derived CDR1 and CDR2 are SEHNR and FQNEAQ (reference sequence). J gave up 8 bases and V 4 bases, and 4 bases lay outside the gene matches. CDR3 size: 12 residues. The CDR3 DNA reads TGTGCCAGCAGCTCGACAGGGAAGGAAGCTTTCTTT. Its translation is CASSSTGKEAFF. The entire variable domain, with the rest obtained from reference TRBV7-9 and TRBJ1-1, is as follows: DTGVSQNPRHKITKRGQNVTFRCDPISEHNRLYWYRQTLGQGPEFLTYFQNEAQLEKSRLLSDRFSAERPKGSFSTLEIQRTEQGDSAMYLCASSSTGKEAFFGQGTRLTVV.

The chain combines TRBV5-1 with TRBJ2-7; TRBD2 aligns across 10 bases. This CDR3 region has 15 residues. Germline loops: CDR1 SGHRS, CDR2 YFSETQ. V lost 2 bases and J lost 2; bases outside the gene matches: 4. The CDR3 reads CASSLTSGETYEQYF. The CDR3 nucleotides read TGCGCCAGCAGCTTAACTAGCGGGGAGACCTACGAGCAGTACTTC.

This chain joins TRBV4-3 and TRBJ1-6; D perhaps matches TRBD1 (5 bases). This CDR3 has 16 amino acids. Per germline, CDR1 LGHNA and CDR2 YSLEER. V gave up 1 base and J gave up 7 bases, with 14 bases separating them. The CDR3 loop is CASSQGTARTNSPLHF. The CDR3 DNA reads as TGCGCCAGCAGCCAAGGGACGGCAAGGACAAATTCACCCCTCCACTTT.

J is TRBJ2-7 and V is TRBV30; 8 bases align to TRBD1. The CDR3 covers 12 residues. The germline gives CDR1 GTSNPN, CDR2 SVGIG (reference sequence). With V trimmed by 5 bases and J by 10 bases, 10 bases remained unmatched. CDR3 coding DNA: TGTGCCTGGGGTGAAACAGGGGGTTTACAGTACTTC. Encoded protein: CAWGETGGLQYF.

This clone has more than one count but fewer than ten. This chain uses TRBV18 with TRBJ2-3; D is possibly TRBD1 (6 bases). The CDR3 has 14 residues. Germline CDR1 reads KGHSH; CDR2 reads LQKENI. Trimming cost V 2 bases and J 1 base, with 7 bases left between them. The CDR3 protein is CASSPAGGTDTQYF. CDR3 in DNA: TGTGCCAGCTCACCAGCAGGGGGCACAGATACGCAGTATTTT. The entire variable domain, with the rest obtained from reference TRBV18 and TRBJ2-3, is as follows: NAGVMQNPRHLVRRRGQEARLRCSPMKGHSHVYWYRQLPEEGLKFMVYLQKENIIDESGMPKERFSAEFPKEGPSILRIQQVVRGDSAAYFCASSPAGGTDTQYFGPGTRLTVL.

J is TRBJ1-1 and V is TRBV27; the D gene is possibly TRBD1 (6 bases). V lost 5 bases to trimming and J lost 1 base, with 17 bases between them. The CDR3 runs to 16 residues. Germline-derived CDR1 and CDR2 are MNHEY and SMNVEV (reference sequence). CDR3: CASSQFRGLGNTEAFF. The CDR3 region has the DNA TGTGCCAGCAGTCAATTCAGGGGCTTGGGGAACACTGAAGCTTTCTTT.

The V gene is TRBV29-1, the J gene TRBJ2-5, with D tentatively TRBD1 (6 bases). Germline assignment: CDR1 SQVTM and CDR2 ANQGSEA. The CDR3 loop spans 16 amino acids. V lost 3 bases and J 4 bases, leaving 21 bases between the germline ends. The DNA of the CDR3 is TGCAGCGTTGAGCCTTTGGGGGCGCGGAGAAGAGAGACCCAGTACTTC. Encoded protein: CSVEPLGARRRETQYF. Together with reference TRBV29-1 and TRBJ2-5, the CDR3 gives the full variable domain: SAVISQKPSRDICQRGTSLTIQCQVDSQVTMMFWYRQQPGQSLTLIATANQGSEATYESGFVIDKFPISRPNLTFSTLTVSNMSPEDSSIYLCSVEPLGARRRETQYFGPGTRLLVL.

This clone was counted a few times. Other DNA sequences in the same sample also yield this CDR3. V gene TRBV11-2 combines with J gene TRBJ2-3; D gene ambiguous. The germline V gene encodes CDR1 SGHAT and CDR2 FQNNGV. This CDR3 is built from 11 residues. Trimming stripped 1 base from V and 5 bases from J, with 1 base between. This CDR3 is CASSLGDTQYF. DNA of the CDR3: TGTGCCAGCAGCTTAGGAGATACGCAGTATTTT.

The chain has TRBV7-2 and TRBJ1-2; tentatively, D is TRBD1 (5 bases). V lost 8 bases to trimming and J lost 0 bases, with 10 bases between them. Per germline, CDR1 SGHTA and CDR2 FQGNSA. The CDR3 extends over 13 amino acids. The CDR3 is CASSTASNYGYTF. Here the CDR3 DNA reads TGTGCCAGCTCGACAGCATCTAACTATGGCTACACCTTC.